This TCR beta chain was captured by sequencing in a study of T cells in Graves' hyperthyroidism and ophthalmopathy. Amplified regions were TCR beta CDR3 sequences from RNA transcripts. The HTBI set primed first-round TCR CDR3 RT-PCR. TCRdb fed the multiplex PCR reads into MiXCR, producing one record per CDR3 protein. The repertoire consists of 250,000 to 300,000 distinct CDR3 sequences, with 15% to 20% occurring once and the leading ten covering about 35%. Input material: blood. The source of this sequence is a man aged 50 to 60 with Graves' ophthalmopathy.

CDR3 in DNA: TGCAGCGAAAGGAGGGGGGGCCGAGATACGCAGTATTTT. Amino acids: CSERRGGRDTQYF. The chain has TRBV29-1 and TRBJ2-3; a weak D match, TRBD2 (7 bases). The CDR3 runs 13 residues. The V end was cut by 7 bases, the J end by 5 bases, with 16 bases between. Germline CDR1 is SQVTM and CDR2 is ANQGSEA.